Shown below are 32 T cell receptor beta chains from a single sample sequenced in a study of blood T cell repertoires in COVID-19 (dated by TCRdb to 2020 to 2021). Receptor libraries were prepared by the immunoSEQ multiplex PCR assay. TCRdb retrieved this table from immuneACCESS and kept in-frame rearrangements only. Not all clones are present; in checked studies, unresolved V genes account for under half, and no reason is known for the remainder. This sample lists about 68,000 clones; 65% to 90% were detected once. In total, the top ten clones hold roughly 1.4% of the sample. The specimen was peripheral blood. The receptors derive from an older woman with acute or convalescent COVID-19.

The CDR3 coding sequence is TGTGCCAGCGGGGGGGGCAGGGTGGATTATCAGCCCCAGCATTTT. Its protein product is CASGGGRVDYQPQHF. The chain joins TRBV6-5 to TRBJ1-5; TRBD1 might be the D (6 bases). Trimming took off 8 bases at V and 5 bases at J, with 19 bases between the two ends. The CDR3 loop spans 15 amino acids. CDR1 and CDR2 from the germline V gene are MNHEY and SVGAGI.

This CDR3 reads CASSFRRTGGWQNEKLFF. The DNA of the CDR3 is TGTGCCAGCAGCTTTCGTCGGACAGGGGGGTGGCAAAATGAAAAACTGTTTTTT. The chain joins TRBV7-9 to TRBJ1-4; 10 bases line up with TRBD1. Germline V gives CDR1 SEHNR, CDR2 FQNEAQ (reference sequence). CDR3 length: 18 residues. Trimming at V came to 3 bases and at J to 5 bases, leaving 12 bases not matched to a gene.

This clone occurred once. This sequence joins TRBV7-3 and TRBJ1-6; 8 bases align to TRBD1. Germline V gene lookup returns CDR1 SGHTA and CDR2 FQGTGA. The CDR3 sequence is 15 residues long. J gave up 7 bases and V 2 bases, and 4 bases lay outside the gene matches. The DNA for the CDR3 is TGTGCCAGCAGCTTAGGGACAGGTTTGAATTCACCCCTCCACTTT. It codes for CASSLGTGLNSPLHF.

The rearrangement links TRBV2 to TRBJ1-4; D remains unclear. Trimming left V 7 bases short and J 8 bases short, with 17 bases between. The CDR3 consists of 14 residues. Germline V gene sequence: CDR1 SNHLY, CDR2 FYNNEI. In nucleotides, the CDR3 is TGTGCCAGCAATAATAAGGGAGAATTGGAAAAACTGTTTTTT. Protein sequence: CASNNKGELEKLFF.

As DNA, the CDR3 is TGTGCCAGCAACGGTAGGACAAAAACTTACAATGAGCAGTTCTTC. Its translation: CASNGRTKTYNEQFF. The genes are TRBV21-1 and TRBJ2-1; TRBD1 is taken as the D call from the table, unchecked against the DNA. TRBV21-1 corresponds to a pseudogene. The CDR3 is made up of 15 amino acids.

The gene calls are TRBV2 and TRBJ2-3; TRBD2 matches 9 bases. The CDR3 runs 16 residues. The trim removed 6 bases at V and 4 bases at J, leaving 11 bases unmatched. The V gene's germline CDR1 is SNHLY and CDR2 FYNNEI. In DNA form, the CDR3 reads TGTGCCAGCAGCGCGAATGGCGGGAGGGCCCCAGATACGCAGTATTTT. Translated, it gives CASSANGGRAPDTQYF. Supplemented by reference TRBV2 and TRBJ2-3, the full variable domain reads EPEVTQTPSHQVTQMGQEVILRCVPISNHLYFYWYRQILGQKVEFLVSFYNNEISEKSEIFDDQFSVERPDGSNFTLKIRSTKLEDSAMYFCASSANGGRAPDTQYFGPGTRLTVL.

The CDR3, as DNA: TGTGCCAGCAGTGAATGGGGGGGGATGAGAAACACTGAAGCTTTCTTT. Its protein product is CASSEWGGMRNTEAFF. The rearrangement uses TRBV25-1 and TRBJ1-1; TRBD1 is a possible D gene (5 bases). V lost 1 base and J 2 bases, leaving 14 bases between the germline ends. CDR1 is MGHDK, CDR2 SYGVNS, per germline. This CDR3 has 16 residues.

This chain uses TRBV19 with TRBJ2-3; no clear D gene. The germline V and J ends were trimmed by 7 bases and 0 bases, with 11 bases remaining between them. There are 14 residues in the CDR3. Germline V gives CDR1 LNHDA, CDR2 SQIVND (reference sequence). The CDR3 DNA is TGTGCCAGTAAGGAGCAGCAAAGCACAGATACGCAGTATTTT. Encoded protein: CASKEQQSTDTQYF.

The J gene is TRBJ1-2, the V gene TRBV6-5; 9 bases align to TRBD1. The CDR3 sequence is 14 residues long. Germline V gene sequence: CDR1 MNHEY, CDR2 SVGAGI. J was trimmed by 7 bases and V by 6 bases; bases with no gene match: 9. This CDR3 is CASSVVTGGSGYTF. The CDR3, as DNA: TGTGCCAGCAGCGTAGTGACAGGGGGAAGTGGCTACACCTTC.

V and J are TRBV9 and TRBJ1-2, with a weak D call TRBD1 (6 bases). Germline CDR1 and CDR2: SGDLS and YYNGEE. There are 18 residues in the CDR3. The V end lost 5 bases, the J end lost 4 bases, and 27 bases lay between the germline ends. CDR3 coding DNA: TGTGCCAGCAGTGCTAACAGGGAACCCCACCTCAAATCCTATGGCTACACCTTC. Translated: CASSANREPHLKSYGYTF. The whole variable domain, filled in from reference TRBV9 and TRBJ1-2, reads DSGVTQTPKHLITATGQRVTLRCSPRSGDLSVYWYQQSLDQGLQFLIQYYNGEERAKGNILERFSAQQFPDLHSELNLSSLELGDSALYFCASSANREPHLKSYGYTFGSGTRLTVV.

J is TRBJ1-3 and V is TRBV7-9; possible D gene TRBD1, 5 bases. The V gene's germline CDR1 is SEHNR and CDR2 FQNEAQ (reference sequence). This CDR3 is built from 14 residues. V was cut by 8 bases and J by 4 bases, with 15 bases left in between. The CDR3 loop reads CASGDRGLGNTIYF. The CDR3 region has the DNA TGTGCCAGCGGAGACCGGGGGTTAGGAAACACCATATATTTT.

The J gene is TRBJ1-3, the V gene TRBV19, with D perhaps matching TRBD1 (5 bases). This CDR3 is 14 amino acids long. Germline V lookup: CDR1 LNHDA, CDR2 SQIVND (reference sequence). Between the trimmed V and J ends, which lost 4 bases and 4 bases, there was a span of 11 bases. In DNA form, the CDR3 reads TGTGCCAGTAGTAGACCGGGACTGGGAAACACCATATATTTT. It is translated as CASSRPGLGNTIYF.

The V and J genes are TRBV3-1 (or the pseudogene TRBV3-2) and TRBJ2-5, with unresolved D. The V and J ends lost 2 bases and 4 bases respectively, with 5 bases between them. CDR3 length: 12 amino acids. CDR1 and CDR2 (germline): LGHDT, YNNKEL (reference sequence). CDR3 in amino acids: CASSQIRETQYF. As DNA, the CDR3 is TGTGCCAGCAGCCAAATCAGAGAGACCCAGTACTTC.

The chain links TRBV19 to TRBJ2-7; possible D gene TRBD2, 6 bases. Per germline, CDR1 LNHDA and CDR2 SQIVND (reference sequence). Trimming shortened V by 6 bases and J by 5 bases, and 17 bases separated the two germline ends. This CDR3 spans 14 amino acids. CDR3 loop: CASRGGPTYNEQYF. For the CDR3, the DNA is TGTGCCAGTAGGGGAGGCCCTACTTATAACGAGCAGTACTTC. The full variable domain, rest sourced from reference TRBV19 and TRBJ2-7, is DGGITQSPKYLFRKEGQNVTLSCEQNLNHDAMYWYRQDPGQGLRLIYYSQIVNDFQKGDIAEGYSVSREKKESFPLTVTSAQKNPTAFYLCASRGGPTYNEQYFGPGTRLTVT.

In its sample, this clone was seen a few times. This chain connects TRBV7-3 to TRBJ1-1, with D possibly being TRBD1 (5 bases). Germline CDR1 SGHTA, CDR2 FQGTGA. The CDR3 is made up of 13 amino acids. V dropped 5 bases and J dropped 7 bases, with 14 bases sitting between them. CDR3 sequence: CASSPDPGGEAFF. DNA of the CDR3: TGTGCCAGCAGCCCCGACCCCGGGGGTGAAGCTTTCTTT.

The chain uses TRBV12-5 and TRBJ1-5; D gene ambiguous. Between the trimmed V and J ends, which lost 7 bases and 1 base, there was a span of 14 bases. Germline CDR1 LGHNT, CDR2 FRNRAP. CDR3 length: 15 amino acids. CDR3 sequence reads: CASDPDGLSNQPQHF. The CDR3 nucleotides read TGTGCTAGTGACCCCGACGGACTAAGCAATCAGCCCCAGCATTTT.

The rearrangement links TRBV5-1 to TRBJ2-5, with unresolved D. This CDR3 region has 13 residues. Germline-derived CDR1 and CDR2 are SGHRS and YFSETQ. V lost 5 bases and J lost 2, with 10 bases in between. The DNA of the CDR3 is TGCGCCAGCAGAGACATTAGACAAGAGACCCAGTACTTC. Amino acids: CASRDIRQETQYF. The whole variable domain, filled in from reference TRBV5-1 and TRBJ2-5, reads KAGVTQTPRYLIKTRGQQVTLSCSPISGHRSVSWYQQTPGQGLQFLFEYFSETQRNKGNFPGRFSGRQFSNSRSEMNVSTLELGDSALYLCASRDIRQETQYFGPGTRLLVL.

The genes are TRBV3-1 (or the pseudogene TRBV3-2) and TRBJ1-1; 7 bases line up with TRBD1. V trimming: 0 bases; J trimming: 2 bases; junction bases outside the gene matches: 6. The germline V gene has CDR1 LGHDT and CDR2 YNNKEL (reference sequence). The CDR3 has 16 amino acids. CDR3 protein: CASSQDPGGGNTEAFF. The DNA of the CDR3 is TGTGCCAGCAGCCAAGACCCAGGAGGGGGCAACACTGAAGCTTTCTTT.

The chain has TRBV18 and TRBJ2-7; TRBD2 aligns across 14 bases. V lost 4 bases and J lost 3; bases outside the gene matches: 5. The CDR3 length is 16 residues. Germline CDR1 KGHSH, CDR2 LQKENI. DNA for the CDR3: TGTGCCAGCTCACGCTCTGGGACTAGCGGGAGCTACGAGCAGTACTTC. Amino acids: CASSRSGTSGSYEQYF. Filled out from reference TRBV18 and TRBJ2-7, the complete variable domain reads NAGVMQNPRHLVRRRGQEARLRCSPMKGHSHVYWYRQLPEEGLKFMVYLQKENIIDESGMPKERFSAEFPKEGPSILRIQQVVRGDSAAYFCASSRSGTSGSYEQYFGPGTRLTVT.

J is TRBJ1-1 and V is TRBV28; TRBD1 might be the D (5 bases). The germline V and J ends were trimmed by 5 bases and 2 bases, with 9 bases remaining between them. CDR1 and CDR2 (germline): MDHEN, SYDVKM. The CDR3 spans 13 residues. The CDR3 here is CASSVQVNTEAFF. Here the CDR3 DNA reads TGTGCCAGCAGTGTACAGGTAAACACTGAAGCTTTCTTT.

The CDR3: CATSDPGTANYGYTF. In nucleotides, the CDR3 is TGTGCCACCAGTGATCCCGGGACAGCTAACTATGGCTACACCTTC. The chain is built from TRBV24-1 and TRBJ1-2; TRBD1 matches 7 bases. With V trimmed by 3 bases and J by 0 bases, 3 bases remained unmatched. This CDR3 spans 15 amino acids. Germline V lookup: CDR1 KGHDR, CDR2 SFDVKD.

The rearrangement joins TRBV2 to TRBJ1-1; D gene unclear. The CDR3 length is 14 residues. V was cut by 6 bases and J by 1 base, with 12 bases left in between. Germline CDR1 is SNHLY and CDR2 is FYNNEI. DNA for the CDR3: TGTGCCAGCAGGGCCGACACGACGAACACTGAAGCTTTCTTT. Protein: CASRADTTNTEAFF.

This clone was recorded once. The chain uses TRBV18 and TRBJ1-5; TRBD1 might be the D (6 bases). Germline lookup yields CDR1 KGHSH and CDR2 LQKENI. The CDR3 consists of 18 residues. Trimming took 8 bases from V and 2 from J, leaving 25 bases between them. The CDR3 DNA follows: TGTGCCAGCCACGAACTACGACAAGGCAGGGGCGGCAATCAGCCCCAGCATTTT. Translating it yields CASHELRQGRGGNQPQHF.

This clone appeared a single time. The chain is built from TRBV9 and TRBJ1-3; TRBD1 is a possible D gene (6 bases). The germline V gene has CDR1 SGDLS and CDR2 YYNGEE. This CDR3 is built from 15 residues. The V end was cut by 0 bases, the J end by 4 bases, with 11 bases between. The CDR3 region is CASSVVSGEGNTIYF. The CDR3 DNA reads TGTGCCAGCAGCGTAGTGTCAGGGGAAGGAAACACCATATATTTT.

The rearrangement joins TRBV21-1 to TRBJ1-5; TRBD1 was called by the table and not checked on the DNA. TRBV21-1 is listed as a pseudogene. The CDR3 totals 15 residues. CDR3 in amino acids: CASTRDRHSNQPQHF. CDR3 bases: TGTGCCAGCACCCGGGACAGACATAGCAATCAGCCCCAGCATTTT.

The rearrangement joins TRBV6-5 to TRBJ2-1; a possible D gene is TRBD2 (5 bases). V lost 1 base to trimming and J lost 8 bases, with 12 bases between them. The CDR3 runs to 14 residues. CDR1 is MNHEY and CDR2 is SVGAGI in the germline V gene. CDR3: CASSYFGRVDEQFF. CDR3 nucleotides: TGTGCCAGCAGTTACTTCGGGCGGGTCGATGAGCAGTTCTTC.

In nucleotides, the CDR3 is TGCGCCAGCAAGGACAGAGCCTACGAGCAGTACTTC. Amino acids: CASKDRAYEQYF. This chain links TRBV10-1 with TRBJ2-7; D is possibly TRBD1 (6 bases). Germline CDR1 WNHNN, CDR2 SYGVQD (reference sequence). V shed 7 bases and J shed 2 bases, with 9 bases lying between them. The CDR3 length is 12 residues.

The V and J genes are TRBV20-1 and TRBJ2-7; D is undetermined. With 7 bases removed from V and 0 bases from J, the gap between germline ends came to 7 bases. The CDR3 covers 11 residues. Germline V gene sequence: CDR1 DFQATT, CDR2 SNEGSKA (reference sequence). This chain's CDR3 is CSVRSSYEQYF. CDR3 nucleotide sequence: TGCAGTGTTAGGAGCTCCTACGAGCAGTACTTC.

CDR3 amino acids: CASSQVGQGKGGYTF. The CDR3 nucleotides are TGTGCCAGCAGCCAAGTGGGGCAGGGCAAGGGAGGCTACACCTTC. The chain carries TRBV3-1 (or the pseudogene TRBV3-2) and TRBJ1-2; the D gene is possibly TRBD1 (5 bases). V gave up 1 base and J gave up 8 bases, with 17 bases separating them. Germline CDR1 reads LGHDT; CDR2 reads YNNKEL (reference sequence). This CDR3 has 15 residues.

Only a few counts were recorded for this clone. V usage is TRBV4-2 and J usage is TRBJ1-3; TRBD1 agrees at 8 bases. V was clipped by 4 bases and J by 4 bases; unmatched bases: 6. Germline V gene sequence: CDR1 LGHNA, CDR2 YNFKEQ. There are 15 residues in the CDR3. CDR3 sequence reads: CASSLGRDRGNTIYF. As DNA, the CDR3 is TGTGCCAGCAGCCTCGGCCGGGACAGGGGAAACACCATATATTTT.

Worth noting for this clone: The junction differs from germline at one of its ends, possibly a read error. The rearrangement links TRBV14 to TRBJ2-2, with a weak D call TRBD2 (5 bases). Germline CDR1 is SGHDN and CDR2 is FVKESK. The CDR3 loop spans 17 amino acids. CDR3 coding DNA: TGTGCCAGCAGCCAAGACTATCGGGAAGTCGAACACCGGGGAGCTGTTTTT. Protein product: CASSQDYREVEHRGAVF.

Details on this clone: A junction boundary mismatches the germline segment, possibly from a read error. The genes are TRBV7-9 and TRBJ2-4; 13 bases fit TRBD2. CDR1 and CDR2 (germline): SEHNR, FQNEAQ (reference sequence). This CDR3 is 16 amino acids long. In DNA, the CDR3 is TGTGCCAGCAGCTTAGGGGCACCGGGACTAGCGGGACCCGTAGAGTTC. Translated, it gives CASSLGAPGLAGPVEF.